The 20 T cell receptor beta chains below were found in one sample sequenced in a study of blood T cells in healthy people across ages. A J-beta primer mix and a sample-barcoded 5' primer were used in a second PCR of roughly 6 to 11 cycles. TCRdb reprocessed the 5' RACE reads with MiXCR, giving one entry per CDR3 protein. The sample records around 280,000 distinct CDR3 sequences, around 29% being singletons. Sequencing was carried out using blood. All receptors come from a woman in her 70s in good health.

Note on this clonotype: A much more abundant neighbour one base away suggests this may be a read error. Because it lacks the conserved phenylalanine or tryptophan at the end, this CDR3 is likely a read error. The rearrangement joins TRBV27 to TRBJ1-5; no clear D. The ends were cut back, 4 bases at V and 3 bases at J, with 4 bases in the middle. Germline V gene lookup returns CDR1 MNHEY and CDR2 SMNVEV (reference sequence). The length of the CDR3 is 12 residues. For the CDR3, the DNA is TGTGCCAGCAGTTACATCAATCAGCCCCAGCATCTT. Protein: CASSYINQPQHL.

This clonotype was recorded a few times. The chain combines TRBV5-1 with TRBJ2-5, with a weak D call TRBD1 (5 bases). The J call could be wrong; TRBJ2-1 is a better fit for the DNA end. Germline V gene lookup returns CDR1 SGHRS and CDR2 YFSETQ. This CDR3 has 16 amino acids. The CDR3 spells CASSLAGIGGMDEQFF. The CDR3 nucleotides are TGCGCCAGCAGCTTGGCAGGGATTGGTGGTATGGATGAGCAGTTCTTC.

The chain carries TRBV20-1 and TRBJ1-4, with a tentative D call TRBD1 (5 bases). Germline assignment: CDR1 DFQATT and CDR2 SNEGSKA (reference sequence). The CDR3 has 13 amino acids. The ends were cut back, 3 bases at V and 3 bases at J, with 8 bases in the middle. The CDR3 nucleotides read TGCAGTGCTAGTCCCAGGGCTAATGAAAAACTGTTTTTT. The encoded protein is CSASPRANEKLFF.

This clonotype was seen more than once but under ten times. The chain employs TRBV7-6 and TRBJ2-5; D possibly corresponds to TRBD2 (5 bases). TRBJ2-1 matches the DNA end more closely, so the J call is doubtful. This CDR3 is built from 16 residues. Germline lookup yields CDR1 SGHVS and CDR2 FNYEAQ. CDR3 protein: CASSPKDYRPCNEQFF. DNA of the CDR3: TGTGCCAGCAGCCCGAAAGACTACAGACCTTGCAATGAGCAGTTCTTC.

The chain's CDR3 is CASSLGFSGVGGTDTQYF. CDR3 in DNA: TGTGCCAGCAGCTTGGGTTTTTCAGGAGTAGGAGGCACAGATACGCAGTATTTT. V gene TRBV5-6 combines with J gene TRBJ2-3; D remains ambiguous. Germline V CDR1 and CDR2: SGHDT, YYEEEE. Trimming shortened V by 0 bases and J by 1 base, and 18 bases separated the two germline ends. The CDR3 totals 18 residues.

Concerning this clonotype: Mismatch with germline at one junction end may stem from a read error. This chain joins TRBV29-1 and TRBJ2-7; possibly TRBD1 for D (6 bases). CDR1 is SQVTM, CDR2 ANQGSEA, per germline. The CDR3 runs 14 residues. CDR3 in amino acids: CSARVAGEHYAQYF. The CDR3 bases are TGCAGCGCTAGAGTGGCAGGGGAACACTACGCGCAGTACTTC.

This chain links TRBV12-3 or TRBV12-4 with TRBJ2-5; the match to TRBD1 covers 8 bases. With V trimmed by 7 bases and J by 4 bases, 5 bases remained unmatched. This CDR3 region has 13 residues. The CDR3 region has the DNA TGTGCCAGCACTCTGGACAGGGCAGAGACCCAGTACTTC. As protein: CASTLDRAETQYF.

This chain connects TRBV20-1 to TRBJ2-6; 8 positions match TRBD1. There are 16 residues in the CDR3. The germline V gene encodes CDR1 DFQATT and CDR2 SNEGSKA (reference sequence). Trimming took 5 bases from V and 1 from J; bases not matched to a gene: 7. The CDR3 loop is CSAHRTGTSGANVLTF. In DNA, the CDR3 is TGCAGTGCTCACCGGACAGGGACGTCTGGGGCCAACGTCCTGACTTTC.

The J gene is TRBJ2-7, the V gene TRBV20-1, with TRBD2 matching 7 bases. J gave up 2 bases and V 3 bases, and 7 bases lay outside the gene matches. This CDR3 comprises 14 residues. Germline CDR1 DFQATT, CDR2 SNEGSKA (reference sequence). Written as DNA, the CDR3 is TGCAGTGCTAGGTCCCCAGCGGGAACCTACGAGCAGTACTTC. It codes for CSARSPAGTYEQYF.

The J gene is TRBJ1-6, the V gene TRBV20-1, with 7 bases fitting TRBD1. Per the germline V gene, CDR1 is DFQATT and CDR2 is SNEGSKA (reference sequence). Trimming at V came to 6 bases and at J to 7 bases, leaving 9 bases not matched to a gene. The CDR3 sequence is 14 residues long. Here the CDR3 DNA reads TGCAGTGCGCAGCGACAGGGCGGGAATTCACCCCTCCACTTT. Protein: CSAQRQGGNSPLHF.

About this clonotype itself: This may be a read error, as it is one base from a much larger clone. The chain is built from TRBV21-1 and TRBJ2-1; the table gives TRBD2 as D, unverified against the DNA. TRBV21-1 is shown as a pseudogene. The CDR3 is 15 amino acids. CDR3 in DNA: TGTGCCAGCAGCAAATCCGCGAGCGGGCACAATGAGCAGTTCTTC. Encoded protein: CASSKSASGHNEQFF.

This chain uses TRBV27 with TRBJ2-5, with 10 bases that match TRBD1. The closer fit of TRBJ2-1 to the DNA end suggests the J call may be wrong. Germline assignment: CDR1 MNHEY and CDR2 SMNVEV (reference sequence). The CDR3 spans 15 residues. CDR3 residues: CASGGGQGIYNEQFF. CDR3 bases: TGTGCCAGCGGTGGGGGACAGGGGATATACAATGAGCAGTTCTTC.

This chain connects TRBV6-5 to TRBJ2-7; D may correspond to TRBD1 or TRBD2 (5 bases each). Trimming pared 2 bases from V and 2 bases from J, leaving 13 bases between. The CDR3 covers 15 residues. The V gene's germline CDR1 is MNHEY and CDR2 SVGAGI. The CDR3 region is CASSYRVEGTYEQYF. The DNA of the CDR3 is TGTGCCAGCAGTTACCGAGTAGAGGGGACCTACGAGCAGTACTTC.

This clonotype was found a few times. The chain recombines TRBV12-3 or TRBV12-4 with TRBJ1-4; the D gene is possibly TRBD1 (6 bases). This CDR3 has 16 residues. V lost 6 bases, J lost 0 bases, and 14 bases lay in between. Written as DNA, the CDR3 is TGTGCCAGCAGCCCTGGACAGACTGCAACTAATGAAAAACTGTTTTTT. This sequence encodes CASSPGQTATNEKLFF.

This clonotype has only a few counts. V is TRBV24-1 and J is TRBJ2-7, with 7 bases fitting TRBD1. This CDR3 contains 14 residues. Germline loops: CDR1 KGHDR, CDR2 SFDVKD. V shed 4 bases, J shed 5 bases, and the junction held 7 bases outside the gene matches. CDR3 sequence (DNA): TGTGCCACCAGTGAGGGGACAGCCCAGAACGAGCAGTACTTC. Protein product: CATSEGTAQNEQYF.

This clonotype has just a few counts. This chain uses TRBV5-5 with TRBJ2-1; D possibly corresponds to TRBD1 (5 bases). With 0 bases removed from V and 5 bases from J, the gap between germline ends came to 15 bases. CDR1 is SGHKS and CDR2 is YYEKEE in the germline V gene (reference sequence). The CDR3 contains 16 residues. CDR3 protein: CASSLGPGQGNNEQFF. CDR3 in DNA: TGTGCCAGCAGCTTGGGGCCAGGCCAGGGTAACAATGAGCAGTTCTTC.

J is TRBJ1-2 and V is TRBV29-1; no clear D. Germline assignment: CDR1 SQVTM and CDR2 ANQGSEA. The CDR3 consists of 12 residues. The V gene lost 6 bases and the J gene lost 2 bases, with 10 bases spanning the gap. The CDR3 loop reads CSVAYGNYGYTF. CDR3 sequence (DNA): TGCAGCGTCGCCTACGGCAACTATGGCTACACCTTC. The full variable domain, in which reference TRBV29-1 and TRBJ1-2 provide the parts outside the CDR3, is SAVISQKPSRDICQRGTSLTIQCQVDSQVTMMFWYRQQPGQSLTLIATANQGSEATYESGFVIDKFPISRPNLTFSTLTVSNMSPEDSSIYLCSVAYGNYGYTFGSGTRLTVV.

V and J are TRBV14 and TRBJ2-7, with a tentative D call TRBD1 (5 bases). V lost 4 bases and J lost 3, with 16 bases in between. From germline, CDR1 is SGHDN and CDR2 FVKESK. This CDR3 spans 15 amino acids. The CDR3: CASSRQGGVGYEQYF. The DNA for the CDR3 is TGTGCCAGCAGCCGGCAGGGTGGGGTCGGCTACGAGCAGTACTTC. The full variable domain, completed using reference TRBV14 and TRBJ2-7, is EAGVTQFPSHSVIEKGQTVTLRCDPISGHDNLYWYRRVMGKEIKFLLHFVKESKQDESGMPNNRFLAERTGGTYSTLKVQPAELEDSGVYFCASSRQGGVGYEQYFGPGTRLTVT.

This clonotype was detected many times. This sequence joins TRBV16 and TRBJ1-1, with D possibly matching TRBD1 (6 bases). With 4 bases removed from V and 4 bases from J, the gap between germline ends came to 13 bases. This CDR3 has 14 amino acids. The germline gives CDR1 KGHSY, CDR2 FQNENV. In DNA, the CDR3 is TGTGCCAGCAGCCTTTCGCGAGGGGGCACTGAAGCTTTCTTT. Translated, it gives CASSLSRGGTEAFF.

The chain employs TRBV7-2 and TRBJ1-1; D remains unclear. This CDR3 region has 12 residues. Trimming left V 5 bases short and J 2 bases short, with 6 bases between. The germline CDR1 and CDR2 sequences are SGHTA and FQGNSA. The CDR3 DNA sequence: TGTGCCAGCAGCCCAGCTAACACTGAAGCTTTCTTT. This translates into CASSPANTEAFF.